This TCR beta chain was identified during a study of T cell repertoires in cytomegalovirus infection. Findings and limits, study-wide: CMV-specific TCR beta clonotypes restricted by HLA-C dominated the ex vivo response. Carriers of CMV plus the relevant HLA were identified by cumulative public TCR beta family frequency.

J lost 4 bases, V lost 5 bases, and 14 bases had no gene match. There are 16 residues in the CDR3. Per germline, CDR1 DFQATT and CDR2 SNEGSKA (reference sequence). This clonotype was found a few times. The antigen is unknown. TCRdb reprocessed the reads via MiXCR and lists one record per CDR3 protein. The table records roughly 310,000 distinct CDR3 sequences, about a sixth of them present only once. Sequencing was done on a sample of PBMCs. The clonotype originates from a human donor in good health (CMV status not recorded). Some clones in this sample may be carry-over from other donors' samples. The chain links TRBV20-1 to TRBJ2-5, with TRBD2 matching over 9 bases. The DNA for the CDR3 is TGCAGTGCTCGATCCCCTAATCTTAGCGGGGGAGAGACCCAGTACTTC. Translation: CSARSPNLSGGETQYF.